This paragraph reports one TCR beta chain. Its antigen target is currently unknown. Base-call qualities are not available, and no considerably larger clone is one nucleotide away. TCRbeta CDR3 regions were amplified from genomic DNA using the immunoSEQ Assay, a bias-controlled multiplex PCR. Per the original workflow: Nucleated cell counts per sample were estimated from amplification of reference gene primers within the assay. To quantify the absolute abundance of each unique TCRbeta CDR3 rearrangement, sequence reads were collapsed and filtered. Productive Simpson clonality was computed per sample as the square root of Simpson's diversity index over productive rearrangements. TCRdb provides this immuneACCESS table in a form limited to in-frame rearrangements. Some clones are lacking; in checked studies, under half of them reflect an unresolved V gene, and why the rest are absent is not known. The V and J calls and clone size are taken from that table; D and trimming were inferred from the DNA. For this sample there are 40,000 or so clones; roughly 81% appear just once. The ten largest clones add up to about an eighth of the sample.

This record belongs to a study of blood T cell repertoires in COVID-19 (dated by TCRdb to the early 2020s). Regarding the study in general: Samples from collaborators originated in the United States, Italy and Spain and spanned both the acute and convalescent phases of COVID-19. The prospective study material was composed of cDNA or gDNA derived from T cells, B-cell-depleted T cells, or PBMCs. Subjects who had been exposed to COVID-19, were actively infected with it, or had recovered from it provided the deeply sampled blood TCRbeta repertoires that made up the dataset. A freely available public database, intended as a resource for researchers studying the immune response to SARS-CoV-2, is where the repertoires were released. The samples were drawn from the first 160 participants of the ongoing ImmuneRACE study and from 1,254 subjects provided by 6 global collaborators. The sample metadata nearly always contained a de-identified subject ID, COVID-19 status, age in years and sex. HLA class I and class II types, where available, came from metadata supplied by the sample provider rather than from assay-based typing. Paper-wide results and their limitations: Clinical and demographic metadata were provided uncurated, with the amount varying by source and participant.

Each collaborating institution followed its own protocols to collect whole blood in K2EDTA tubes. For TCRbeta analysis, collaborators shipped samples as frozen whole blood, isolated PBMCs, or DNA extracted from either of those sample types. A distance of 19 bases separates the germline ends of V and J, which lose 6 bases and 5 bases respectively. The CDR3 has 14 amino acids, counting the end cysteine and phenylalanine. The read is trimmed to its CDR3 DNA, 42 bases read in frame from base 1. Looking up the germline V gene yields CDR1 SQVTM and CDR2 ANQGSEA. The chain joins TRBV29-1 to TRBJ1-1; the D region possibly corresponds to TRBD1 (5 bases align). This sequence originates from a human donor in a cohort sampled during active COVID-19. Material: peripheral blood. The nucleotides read TGCAGCGTCAGAACCGGGACTATGAGGACTGAAGCTTTCTTT. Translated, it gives CSVRTGTMRTEAFF.